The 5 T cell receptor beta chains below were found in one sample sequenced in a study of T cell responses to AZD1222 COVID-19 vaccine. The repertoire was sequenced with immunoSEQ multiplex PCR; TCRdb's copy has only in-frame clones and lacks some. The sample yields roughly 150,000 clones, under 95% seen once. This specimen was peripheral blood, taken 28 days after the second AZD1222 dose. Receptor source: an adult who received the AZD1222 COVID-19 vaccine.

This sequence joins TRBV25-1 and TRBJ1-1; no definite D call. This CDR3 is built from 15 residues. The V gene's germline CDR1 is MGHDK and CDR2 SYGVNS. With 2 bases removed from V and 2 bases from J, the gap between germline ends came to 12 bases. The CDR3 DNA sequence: TGTGCCAGCAGTGAACAGATAGGCAGAAACACTGAAGCTTTCTTT. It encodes CASSEQIGRNTEAFF. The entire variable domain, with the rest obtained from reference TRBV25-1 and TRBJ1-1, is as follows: EADIYQTPRYLVIGTGKKITLECSQTMGHDKMYWYQQDPGMELHLIHYSYGVNSTEKGDLSSESTVSRIRTEHFPLTLESARPSHTSQYLCASSEQIGRNTEAFFGQGTRLTVV.

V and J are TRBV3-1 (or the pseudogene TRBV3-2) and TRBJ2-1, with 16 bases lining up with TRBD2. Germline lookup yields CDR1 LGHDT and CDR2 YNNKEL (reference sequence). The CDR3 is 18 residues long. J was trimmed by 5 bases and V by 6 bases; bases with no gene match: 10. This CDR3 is CASRPGTSGGAGDNEQFF. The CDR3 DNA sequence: TGTGCCAGCAGACCCGGGACTAGCGGGGGGGCAGGGGACAATGAGCAGTTCTTC.

CDR3 sequence: CASSLSSSNYGYTF. For the CDR3, the DNA is TGTGCCAGCAGCTTATCATCCTCGAACTATGGCTACACCTTC. The V and J genes are TRBV11-2 and TRBJ1-2, with no clear D. CDR3 length equals 14 residues. Per the germline V gene, CDR1 is SGHAT and CDR2 is FQNNGV. V lost 2 bases, J lost 2 bases, and 9 bases lay in between.

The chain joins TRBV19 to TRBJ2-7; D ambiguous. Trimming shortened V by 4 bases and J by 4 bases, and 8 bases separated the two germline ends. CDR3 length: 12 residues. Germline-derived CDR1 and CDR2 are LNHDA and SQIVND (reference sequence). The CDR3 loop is CASSRVGYEQYF. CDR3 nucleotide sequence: TGTGCCAGTAGTAGGGTCGGTTACGAGCAGTACTTC.

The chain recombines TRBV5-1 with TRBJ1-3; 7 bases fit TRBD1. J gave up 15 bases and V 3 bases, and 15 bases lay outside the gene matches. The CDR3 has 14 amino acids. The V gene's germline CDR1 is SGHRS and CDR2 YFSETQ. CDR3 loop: CASSSLSMADRAYF. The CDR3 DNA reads TGCGCCAGCAGCTCCCTTAGCATGGCTGACAGGGCATATTTT.